A single sample is the source of the 24 T cell receptor beta chains below, sequenced in a study of blood T cell repertoires in COVID-19. Method: immunoSEQ multiplex PCR; TCRdb's copy keeps in-frame clones and lacks some. This table has roughly 300,000 clones, roughly 87% appearing once. Sequencing used peripheral blood. All receptors come from a man aged 18 to 29 with active or convalescent COVID-19.

The chain combines TRBV29-1 with TRBJ1-2, with 7 bases identical to TRBD1. The CDR3 runs to 13 residues. The germline gives CDR1 SQVTM, CDR2 ANQGSEA. The J segment lost 7 bases and the V segment lost 0 bases, leaving 5 bases of the junction unmatched. DNA for the CDR3: TGCAGCGTTGAAGACCGCAACAGGGGTGGCTACACCTTC. This gives the protein CSVEDRNRGGYTF. The variable domain in full, completed from reference TRBV29-1 and TRBJ1-2, reads SAVISQKPSRDICQRGTSLTIQCQVDSQVTMMFWYRQQPGQSLTLIATANQGSEATYESGFVIDKFPISRPNLTFSTLTVSNMSPEDSSIYLCSVEDRNRGGYTFGSGTRLTVV.

The chain uses TRBV10-1 and TRBJ2-1, with D perhaps TRBD2 (6 bases). The CDR3 consists of 14 residues. Trimming removed 8 bases from V and 6 bases from J, with 17 bases in between. CDR1 and CDR2 from the germline V gene are WNHNN and SYGVQD (reference sequence). The CDR3 DNA reads as TGCGCCAGCTCTCCTCTTGGGGGGAGCAATGAGCAGTTCTTC. Its translation: CASSPLGGSNEQFF.

DNA of the CDR3: TGTGCCAGCAGGGTTGGACAGGGTGTAAAGGAGCAGTTCTTC. It specifies CASRVGQGVKEQFF. The chain is built from TRBV27 and TRBJ2-1; TRBD1 aligns across 8 bases. The CDR3 sequence is 14 residues long. Germline values: CDR1 MNHEY, CDR2 SMNVEV (reference sequence). Unmatched junction bases numbered 11, after V lost 6 bases and J lost 10 bases.

This CDR3 is CSVRTEGYEQYF. CDR3 nucleotides: TGCAGCGTTAGAACGGAGGGCTACGAGCAGTACTTC. The chain uses TRBV29-1 and TRBJ2-7, with a weak D call TRBD2 (6 bases). The V gene's germline CDR1 is SQVTM and CDR2 ANQGSEA. The V end was cut by 5 bases, the J end by 3 bases, with 11 bases between. This CDR3 region has 12 residues.

V and J are TRBV5-5 and TRBJ2-7; perhaps TRBD2 as D (7 bases). V lost 0 bases and J 2 bases, leaving 12 bases between the germline ends. CDR3 length: 15 residues. Germline V gene sequence: CDR1 SGHKS, CDR2 YYEKEE (reference sequence). This chain's CDR3 is CASSLARGGTYEQYF. The DNA of the CDR3 is TGTGCCAGCAGCTTGGCGCGCGGGGGCACCTACGAGCAGTACTTC.

The chain employs TRBV20-1 and TRBJ1-5; D gene uncertain. Looked up from germline, CDR1 is DFQATT and CDR2 is SNEGSKA (reference sequence). The CDR3 has 12 amino acids. V lost 3 bases to trimming and J lost 4 bases, with 7 bases between them. The CDR3 loop reads CSASAANQPQHF. The CDR3, as DNA: TGCAGTGCTAGTGCCGCGAATCAGCCCCAGCATTTT.

CDR3 sequence: CASSARNYGYTF. The CDR3 nucleotides are TGTGCCAGTAGCGCCAGGAACTATGGCTACACCTTC. This chain connects TRBV19 to TRBJ1-2; D not certain. The CDR3 extends over 12 amino acids. Trimming removed 6 bases from V and 2 bases from J, with 7 bases in between. Germline CDR1 and CDR2: LNHDA and SQIVND (reference sequence).

The V gene is TRBV19, the J gene TRBJ1-1; 9 bases line up with TRBD1. V lost 6 bases to trimming and J lost 3 bases; unmatched junction nucleotides: 8. The CDR3 contains 15 residues. CDR1 LNHDA and CDR2 SQIVND come from the germline V gene (reference sequence). Here the CDR3 DNA reads TGTGCCAGTAGGCCTTTCGACAGGGGGGACACTGAAGCTTTCTTT. Translated, it gives CASRPFDRGDTEAFF. The full variable domain, completed using reference TRBV19 and TRBJ1-1, is DGGITQSPKYLFRKEGQNVTLSCEQNLNHDAMYWYRQDPGQGLRLIYYSQIVNDFQKGDIAEGYSVSREKKESFPLTVTSAQKNPTAFYLCASRPFDRGDTEAFFGQGTRLTVV.

V and J are TRBV19 and TRBJ2-3; D is possibly TRBD2 (5 bases). CDR3 length: 13 residues. CDR1 and CDR2 from the germline V gene are LNHDA and SQIVND (reference sequence). V was trimmed by 3 bases and J by 8 bases, leaving 12 bases between them. The CDR3 region is CASSMYGAGTQYF. CDR3 sequence (DNA): TGTGCCAGTAGTATGTACGGCGCGGGTACGCAGTATTTT.

The table lists this clone with a few counts. The chain carries TRBV27 and TRBJ2-7; TRBD1 matches at 8 bases. V lost 5 bases and J lost 5; bases outside the gene matches: 8. CDR3 length: 14 amino acids. Germline values: CDR1 MNHEY, CDR2 SMNVEV (reference sequence). The chain's CDR3 is CASSPITGGNEQYF. DNA for the CDR3: TGTGCCAGCAGTCCCATCACAGGGGGAAACGAGCAGTACTTC.

The rearrangement uses TRBV7-9 and TRBJ2-1, with 9 bases identical to TRBD1. The CDR3 contains 15 residues. J was trimmed by 2 bases and V by 6 bases; bases with no gene match: 5. Looked up from germline, CDR1 is SEHNR and CDR2 is FQNEAQ (reference sequence). The CDR3: CASSRGTGPYNEQFF. The CDR3 DNA is TGTGCCAGCAGTCGCGGGACAGGGCCCTACAATGAGCAGTTCTTC.

Worth noting for this clone: With a far larger clone one base away, a read error is the likely cause. V is TRBV5-4 and J is TRBJ2-1, with 14 positions matching TRBD2. Trimming cost V 0 bases and J 7 bases; bases outside gene matches: 0. The CDR3 is made up of 15 amino acids. Per germline, CDR1 SGHNT and CDR2 YYREEE (reference sequence). The CDR3 bases are TGTGCCAGCAGCTTGGGACTAGCGGGGGGGAATGAGCAGTTCTTC. It encodes CASSLGLAGGNEQFF.

V usage is TRBV25-1 and J usage is TRBJ2-2; D uncertain. V was shortened by 4 bases and J by 4 bases, with 10 bases between the two germline ends. The CDR3 is 14 residues long. Per the germline V gene, CDR1 is MGHDK and CDR2 is SYGVNS. This CDR3 is CASSAAGFTGELFF. DNA for the CDR3: TGTGCCAGCAGTGCGGCCGGGTTCACCGGGGAGCTGTTTTTT.

V and J are TRBV11-2 and TRBJ2-7, with TRBD1 matching over 7 bases. The CDR3 runs to 16 residues. Losses at the gene ends were 5 bases for V and 2 bases for J; bases not matched to a gene: 12. From germline, CDR1 is SGHAT and CDR2 FQNNGV. In DNA, the CDR3 is TGTGCCAGCAGCACCCCCCGGGACAGACTCACCTACGAGCAGTACTTC. Translated: CASSTPRDRLTYEQYF.

V gene TRBV4-1 combines with J gene TRBJ2-6; 8 bases match TRBD1. V shed 1 base and J 4 bases; nucleotides not matched to a gene: 12. This CDR3 is built from 19 residues. The germline CDR1 and CDR2 sequences are MGHRA and YSYEKL. This CDR3 reads CASSQGNGETGVGANVLTF. The CDR3, as DNA: TGCGCCAGCAGCCAAGGAAATGGGGAGACAGGGGTCGGGGCCAACGTCCTGACTTTC.

The CDR3, as DNA: TGTGCCAGCCGAAGATTGGCGGCTATTAACAATGAGCAGTTCTTC. Protein product: CASRRLAAINNEQFF. The rearrangement joins TRBV2 to TRBJ2-1; D is uncertain. Per the germline V gene, CDR1 is SNHLY and CDR2 is FYNNEI. The CDR3 totals 15 residues. Trimming took 8 bases from V and 5 from J, leaving 19 bases between them.

The V gene is TRBV23-1, the J gene TRBJ1-4; the match to TRBD1 covers 10 bases. TRBV23-1 is classed as an ORF, of uncertain function. The CDR3 is made up of 18 amino acids. Trimming took 4 bases from V and 7 from J; bases not matched to a gene: 15. CDR3: CASSLPGQGSSGGEKLFF. DNA for the CDR3: TGCGCCAGCAGTCTCCCGGGACAGGGGAGTTCGGGGGGTGAAAAACTGTTTTTT.

This chain links TRBV7-8 with TRBJ1-2; D possibly corresponds to TRBD1 (6 bases). The germline V gene encodes CDR1 SGHVS and CDR2 FQNEAQ. V was pared by 4 bases and J by 4 bases, with 13 bases between. This CDR3 spans 14 amino acids. Here the CDR3 reads CASSWDKGPYGYTF. CDR3 DNA: TGTGCCAGCAGCTGGGACAAGGGCCCCTATGGCTACACCTTC.

The chain joins TRBV19 to TRBJ2-1; weak D call: TRBD1 (6 bases). Trimming shortened V by 3 bases and J by 7 bases, and 13 bases separated the two germline ends. Germline loops: CDR1 LNHDA, CDR2 SQIVND (reference sequence). There are 14 residues in the CDR3. The CDR3 protein is CASSIFGGANEQFF. CDR3 sequence (DNA): TGTGCCAGTAGTATCTTTGGGGGCGCGAATGAGCAGTTCTTC. Filled out from reference TRBV19 and TRBJ2-1, the complete variable domain reads DGGITQSPKYLFRKEGQNVTLSCEQNLNHDAMYWYRQDPGQGLRLIYYSQIVNDFQKGDIAEGYSVSREKKESFPLTVTSAQKNPTAFYLCASSIFGGANEQFFGPGTRLTVL.

This clone showed up just a few times. The J gene is TRBJ1-2, the V gene TRBV14; the D gene is possibly TRBD1 (5 bases). Germline V gives CDR1 SGHDN, CDR2 FVKESK. V was clipped by 5 bases and J by 6 bases, with 10 bases between them. This CDR3 contains 12 residues. CDR3 protein: CASSFQGNGYTF. CDR3 sequence (DNA): TGTGCCAGCAGCTTTCAGGGAAATGGCTACACCTTC.

The chain carries TRBV14 and TRBJ1-6; D gene ambiguous. The CDR3 totals 13 residues. The germline V gene has CDR1 SGHDN and CDR2 FVKESK. V dropped 1 base and J dropped 12 bases, with 10 bases sitting between them. The CDR3 region is CASSQGRVLPLHF. CDR3 nucleotides: TGTGCCAGCAGCCAAGGACGGGTCCTACCCCTCCACTTT.

The chain has TRBV5-6 and TRBJ2-4; tentatively, D is TRBD1 (5 bases). The germline V gene has CDR1 SGHDT and CDR2 YYEEEE. The CDR3 has 16 amino acids. The V end lost 0 bases, the J end lost 0 bases, and 10 bases lay between the germline ends. The CDR3 sequence is CASSLGQLLAKNIQYF. CDR3 bases: TGTGCCAGCAGCTTGGGACAGCTCCTAGCCAAAAACATTCAGTACTTC.

This clone occurred once. The gene calls are TRBV19 and TRBJ2-1; perhaps TRBD2 as D (7 bases). The CDR3 covers 15 residues. Trimming took off 2 bases at V and 2 bases at J, with 10 bases between the two ends. CDR1 is LNHDA, CDR2 SQIVND, per germline (reference sequence). This CDR3 is CASSIPGGPYNEQFF. Written as DNA, the CDR3 is TGTGCCAGTAGTATACCGGGGGGCCCCTACAATGAGCAGTTCTTC.

The chain uses TRBV5-5 and TRBJ2-3, with 7 bases that match TRBD1. Per the germline V gene, CDR1 is SGHKS and CDR2 is YYEKEE (reference sequence). J was trimmed by 2 bases and V by 4 bases; bases with no gene match: 7. This CDR3 region has 15 residues. The CDR3 loop reads CASSVGQDHTDTQYF. CDR3 coding DNA: TGTGCCAGCAGCGTTGGACAGGATCACACAGATACGCAGTATTTT.